This TCR beta chain emerged from a study of immune evolution from preneoplasia to lung adenocarcinoma. Points from the study as a whole: Later-stage lesions seemingly showed higher T cell density and diversity than normal lung. Normal lung had the highest top T cell clone frequencies.

As regards this clone: The antigen remains undetermined.

Germline assignment: CDR1 MDHEN and CDR2 SYDVKM. The CDR3 covers 14 residues. Trimming shortened V by 8 bases and J by 1 base, and 11 bases separated the two germline ends. The data were produced by immunoSEQ multiplex PCR, yet TCRdb's version contains in-frame clones alone and is incomplete. The table shows 35,000 to 40,000 clones, with 60% to 75% occurring only once. Premalignant or tumor cells were enriched by macro-dissection after pathologic assessment. Input material: FFPE invasive lung adenocarcinoma tissue. The chain joins TRBV28 to TRBJ2-2; D remains unclear. This clonotype was obtained from a person in their sixties with lung adenocarcinoma. CDR3 in amino acids: CASAQRMNTGELFF. The CDR3 DNA reads as TGTGCCAGCGCCCAGAGGATGAACACCGGGGAGCTGTTTTTT.